The present entry profiles one T cell receptor beta chain with its context. Its antigen remains unknown. The sample originates from a study of T cell responses to AZD1222 COVID-19 vaccine. Using immunoSEQ multiplex PCR, the repertoire was profiled, and TCRdb retains in-frame clones only, with some absent. The sample records tens of thousands of clones, over 75% being singletons. The length of the CDR3 is 16 residues. The germline V and J ends were trimmed by 3 bases and 4 bases, with 15 bases remaining between them. Germline V CDR1 and CDR2: MNHNS, SASEGT. Findings and caveats of the study: Just a handful of AZD1222 recipients tested seropositive at baseline. CD4 TCRs associated with vaccination spanned spike, dominating at 160-218 and 743-854. In the spike-specific TCR repertoire, nearly half reportedly target unmutated variant regions. Donors were mostly white British, more females; clonal diversity possibly underestimated.

The chain uses TRBV6-1 and TRBJ2-2; D possibly uses TRBD1 or TRBD2 (6 bases each). The sample in question was peripheral blood, obtained on day 0 of AZD1222 vaccination. The source is an adult in good health. CDR3 bases: TGTGCCAGCAGTGAGCAAGGGGGGACTCGCACCGGGGAGCTGTTTTTT. It is translated as CASSEQGGTRTGELFF.